Sequencing of this TCR beta chain was carried out in a study of shared clonotypes between healthy human individuals. The study's findings and limits: Across a handful of donors, naive CD4 shared 5% to 6%, naive CD8 around 3.8%, memory CD4 roughly 2.4%, memory CD8 about 0.4%.

A few counts support this clone. Its cognate antigen is unknown. Assay: immunoSEQ multiplex PCR; the TCRdb copy retains only in-frame clones and omits some. The data show about 770,000 clones, with around 70% seen just once and under 2% held by the top ten. Donors comprised healthy HIV-negative adults lacking recent acute infections or vaccinations. The sequenced sample was memory CD4+ T cells sorted from blood. Subset meaning: CD45RA-negative fraction. The source of this sequence is a woman between 25 and 40 years old in good health.

CDR3: CASSTLTLTGLSGANVLTF. The CDR3 region has the DNA TGTGCCAGTAGTACCCTTACGCTCACGGGACTCTCTGGGGCCAACGTCCTGACTTTC. The chain uses TRBV19 and TRBJ2-6; D may be TRBD2 (6 bases). V lost 4 bases and J lost 0, with 19 bases in between. Germline V CDR1 and CDR2: LNHDA, SQIVND (reference sequence). This CDR3 spans 19 amino acids.